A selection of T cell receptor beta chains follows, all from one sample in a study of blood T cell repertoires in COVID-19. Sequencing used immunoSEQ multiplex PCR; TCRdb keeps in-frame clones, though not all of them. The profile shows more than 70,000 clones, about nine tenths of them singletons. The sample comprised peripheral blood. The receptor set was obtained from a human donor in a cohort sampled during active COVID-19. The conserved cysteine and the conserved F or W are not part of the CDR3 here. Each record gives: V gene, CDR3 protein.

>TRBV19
ASTGLAGGSIAGELF
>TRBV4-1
ASSQTKTSGRLSTDTQY
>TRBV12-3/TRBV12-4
ASRIQENTEAF
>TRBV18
ASSPSPTPGLADNEQF
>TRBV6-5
ASRIRGQSYGYT
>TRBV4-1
ASSQSSSEYEQF
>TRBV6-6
ASRGGEGRYPREQY
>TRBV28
ASTLNYGYT
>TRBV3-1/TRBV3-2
ASSQGTGDYYGYT
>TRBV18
ASSPNRETYGYT
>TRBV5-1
ASSLGGPANTGELF
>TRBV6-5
ASRGETGGSGYT
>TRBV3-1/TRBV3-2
ASSQGQGAGGYT
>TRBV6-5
ASSGRHMNTEAF
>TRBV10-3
AISDGQGTEAF
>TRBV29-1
SVETRDYEQF
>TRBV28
ASRQRNIRRFSNQPQH
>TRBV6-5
ASSYVAATDTQY
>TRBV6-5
ASSSGRGFEQF
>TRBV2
ASSPRTAESGGYT
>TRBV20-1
SASGTATTNSPLH
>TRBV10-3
ASQGSATEAF
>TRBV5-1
ASSPGQGGETQY